This TCR beta chain appears in the sequencing data of a study of vaccination effects on CD4 cells after COVID-19. The wider study: Participants received two doses of either the BNT162b2 or mRNA-1273 vaccine. Both of the two convalescent patients gave a sample, one 16 days and one a week before vaccination.

For this clone: The antigen is not known.

Measured with immunoSEQ multiplex PCR; TCRdb has only the in-frame clones, and not every one. The table includes approximately 47,000 clones, about 80% detected once. This CDR3 is built from 13 residues. Germline CDR1 and CDR2: MNHEY and SVGEGT. V lost 5 bases to trimming and J lost 3 bases; unmatched junction nucleotides: 3. Culturing for roughly 10 days preceded CD4+ T cell isolation. PCR-confirmed SARS-CoV-2 infection occurred in the person between March and December 2020. The rearrangement joins TRBV6-2 or TRBV6-3 to TRBJ1-2; the match to TRBD1 covers 7 bases. The specimen was CD4+ T cells from PBMCs cultured without peptide, collected before COVID-19 vaccination. The source is a human donor who had a prior SARS-CoV-2 infection. The CDR3 nucleotides read TGTGCCAGCAGTAGGGACAGACACTATGGCTACACCTTC. Translating it yields CASSRDRHYGYTF.